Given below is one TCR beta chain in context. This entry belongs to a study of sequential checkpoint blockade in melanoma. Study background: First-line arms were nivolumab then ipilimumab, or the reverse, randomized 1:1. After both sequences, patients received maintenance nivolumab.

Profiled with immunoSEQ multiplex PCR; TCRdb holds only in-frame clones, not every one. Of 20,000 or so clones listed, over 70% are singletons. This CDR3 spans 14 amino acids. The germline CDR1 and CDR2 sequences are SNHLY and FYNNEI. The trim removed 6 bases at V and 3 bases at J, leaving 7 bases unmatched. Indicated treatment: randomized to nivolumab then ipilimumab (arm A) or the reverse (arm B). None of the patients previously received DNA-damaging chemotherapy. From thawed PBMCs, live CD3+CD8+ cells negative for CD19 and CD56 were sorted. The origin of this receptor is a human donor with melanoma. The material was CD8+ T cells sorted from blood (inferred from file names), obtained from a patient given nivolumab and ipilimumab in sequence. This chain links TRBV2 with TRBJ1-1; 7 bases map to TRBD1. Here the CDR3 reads CASREQGRDTEAFF. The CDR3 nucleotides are TGTGCCAGCAGGGAACAGGGGAGAGACACTGAAGCTTTCTTT.